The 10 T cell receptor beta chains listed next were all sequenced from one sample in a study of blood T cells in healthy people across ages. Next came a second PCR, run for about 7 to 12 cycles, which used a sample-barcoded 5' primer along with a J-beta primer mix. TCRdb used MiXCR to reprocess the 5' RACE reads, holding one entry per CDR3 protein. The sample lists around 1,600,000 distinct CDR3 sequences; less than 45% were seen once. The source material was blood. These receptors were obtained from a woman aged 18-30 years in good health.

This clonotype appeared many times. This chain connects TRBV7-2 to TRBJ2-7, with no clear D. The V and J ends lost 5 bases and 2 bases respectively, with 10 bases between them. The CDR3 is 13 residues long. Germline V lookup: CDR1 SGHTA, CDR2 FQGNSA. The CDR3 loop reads CASSAQQTYEQYF. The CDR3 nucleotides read TGTGCCAGCAGCGCCCAGCAAACCTACGAGCAGTACTTC. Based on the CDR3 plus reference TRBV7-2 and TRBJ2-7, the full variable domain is GAGVSQSPSNKVTEKGKDVELRCDPISGHTALYWYRQSLGQGLEFLIYFQGNSAPDKSGLPSDRFSAERTGGSVSTLTIQRTQQEDSAVYLCASSAQQTYEQYFGPGTRLTVT.

As DNA, the CDR3 is TGTGCCTGGAGTGTACTACAGGGCGTTGGCTACACCTTC. Protein product: CAWSVLQGVGYTF. This chain links TRBV30 with TRBJ1-2, with D perhaps matching TRBD1 (6 bases). The CDR3 contains 13 residues. V was cut by 0 bases and J by 7 bases, with 12 bases left in between. CDR1 is GTSNPN, CDR2 SVGIG, per germline (reference sequence).

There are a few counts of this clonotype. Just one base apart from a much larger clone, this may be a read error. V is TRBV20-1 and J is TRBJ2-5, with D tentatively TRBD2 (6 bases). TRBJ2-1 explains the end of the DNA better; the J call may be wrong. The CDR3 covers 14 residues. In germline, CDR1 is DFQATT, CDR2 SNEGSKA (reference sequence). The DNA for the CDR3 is TGCAGTGCTAAGACTAGTAGGTTGCAAGAGACCCAGTTCTTC. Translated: CSAKTSRLQETQFF.

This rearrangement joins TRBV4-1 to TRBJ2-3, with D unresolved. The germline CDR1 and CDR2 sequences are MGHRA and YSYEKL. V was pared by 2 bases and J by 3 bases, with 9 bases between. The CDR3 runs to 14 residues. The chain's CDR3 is CASSQRSGTDTQYF. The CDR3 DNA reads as TGCGCCAGCAGCCAACGGTCCGGAACAGATACGCAGTATTTT.

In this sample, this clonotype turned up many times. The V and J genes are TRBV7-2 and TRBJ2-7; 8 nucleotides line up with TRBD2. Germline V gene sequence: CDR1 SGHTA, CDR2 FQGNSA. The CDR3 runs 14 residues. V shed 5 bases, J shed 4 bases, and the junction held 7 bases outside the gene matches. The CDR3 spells CASSIGLADYEQYF. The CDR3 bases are TGTGCCAGCAGCATTGGACTAGCCGATTACGAGCAGTACTTC.

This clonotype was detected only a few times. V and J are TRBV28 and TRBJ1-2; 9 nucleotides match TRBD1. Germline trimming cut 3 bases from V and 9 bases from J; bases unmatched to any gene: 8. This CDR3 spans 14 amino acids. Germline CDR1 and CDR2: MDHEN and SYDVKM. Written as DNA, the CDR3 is TGTGCCAGCAGTTTGAGTCCGGGACAGGGACGCTACACCTTC. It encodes CASSLSPGQGRYTF.

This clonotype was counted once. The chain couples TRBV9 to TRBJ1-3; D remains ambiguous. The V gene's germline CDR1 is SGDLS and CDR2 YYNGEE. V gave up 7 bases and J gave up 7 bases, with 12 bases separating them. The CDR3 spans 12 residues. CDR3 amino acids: CASGRTYNTIYF. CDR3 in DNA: TGTGCCAGCGGCAGGACTTACAACACCATATATTTT.

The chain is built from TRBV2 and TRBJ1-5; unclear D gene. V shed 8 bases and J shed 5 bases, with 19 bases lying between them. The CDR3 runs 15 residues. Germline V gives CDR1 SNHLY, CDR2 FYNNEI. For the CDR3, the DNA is TGTGCCAGCGGGATAGACATGCCCCGGGATCAGCCCCAGCATTTT. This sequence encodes CASGIDMPRDQPQHF.

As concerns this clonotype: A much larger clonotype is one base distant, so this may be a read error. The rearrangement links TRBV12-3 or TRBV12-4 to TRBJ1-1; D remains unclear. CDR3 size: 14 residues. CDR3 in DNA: TGTGCCAGCAGACGCAAACAGCTGGGCACTCAAGCTTTCTTT. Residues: CASRRKQLGTQAFF.

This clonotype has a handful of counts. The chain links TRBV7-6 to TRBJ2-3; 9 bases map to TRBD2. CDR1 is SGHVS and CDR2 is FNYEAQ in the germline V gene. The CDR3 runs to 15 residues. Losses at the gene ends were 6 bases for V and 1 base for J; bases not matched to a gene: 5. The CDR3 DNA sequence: TGTGCCAGCAGTGCTTCTAGCGGGGGCACAGATACGCAGTATTTT. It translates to CASSASSGGTDTQYF. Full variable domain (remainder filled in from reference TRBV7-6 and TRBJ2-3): GAGVSQSPRYKVTKRGQDVALRCDPISGHVSLYWYRQALGQGPEFLTYFNYEAQQDKSGLPNDRFSAERPEGSISTLTIQRTEQRDSAMYRCASSASSGGTDTQYFGPGTRLTVL.